Presented here are 5 T cell receptor beta chains from one specimen sequenced in a study of blood T cell repertoires in COVID-19. Sequencing used immunoSEQ multiplex PCR; TCRdb keeps in-frame clones, though not all of them. Among roughly 350,000 clones, more than 75% were seen once, and the ten largest hold about 6.9%. Input material: peripheral blood. The receptors were gathered from a woman aged 45-65 years with COVID-19, enrolled during active disease.

The chain uses TRBV2 and TRBJ1-1, with a possible D match to TRBD1 (6 bases). Trimming took 3 bases from V and 1 from J, leaving 12 bases between them. Germline V gives CDR1 SNHLY, CDR2 FYNNEI. This CDR3 comprises 15 residues. CDR3 amino acids: CASSEDSASNTEAFF. The CDR3 region has the DNA TGTGCCAGCAGTGAGGACAGCGCTTCGAACACTGAAGCTTTCTTT.

This sequence joins TRBV19 and TRBJ1-2; no clear D gene. With 5 bases removed from V and 1 base from J, the gap between germline ends came to 5 bases. This CDR3 spans 12 amino acids. Germline-derived CDR1 and CDR2 are LNHDA and SQIVND (reference sequence). The CDR3 sequence: CASSEGNYGYTF. The CDR3 DNA reads as TGTGCCAGTAGTGAGGGTAACTATGGCTACACCTTC.

This sequence joins TRBV5-1 and TRBJ2-1; D may be TRBD1 (6 bases). Germline V gene data show CDR1 as SGHRS and CDR2 as YFSETQ. There are 15 residues in the CDR3. Trimming took 5 bases from V and 3 from J, leaving 15 bases between them. Here the CDR3 reads CASSLTGTVYNEQFF. Here the CDR3 DNA reads TGCGCCAGCAGTCTAACAGGGACCGTCTACAATGAGCAGTTCTTC.

The V gene is TRBV12-3 or TRBV12-4, the J gene TRBJ1-5; possible D gene TRBD1, 5 bases. The CDR3 is made up of 13 amino acids. The V gene lost 6 bases and the J gene lost 1 base, with 7 bases spanning the gap. The CDR3 DNA sequence: TGTGCCAGCAGGGGGGGAAGCAATCAGCCCCAGCATTTT. Its translation: CASRGGSNQPQHF.

The chain employs TRBV4-1 and TRBJ2-7; 14 bases fit TRBD2. The CDR3 has 18 amino acids. V was clipped by 2 bases and J by 2 bases; unmatched bases: 8. Germline V gene data show CDR1 as MGHRA and CDR2 as YSYEKL. CDR3 in amino acids: CASSQRLAGGPTPYEQYF. The CDR3 DNA follows: TGCGCCAGCAGCCAAAGACTAGCGGGAGGGCCTACTCCCTACGAGCAGTACTTC.